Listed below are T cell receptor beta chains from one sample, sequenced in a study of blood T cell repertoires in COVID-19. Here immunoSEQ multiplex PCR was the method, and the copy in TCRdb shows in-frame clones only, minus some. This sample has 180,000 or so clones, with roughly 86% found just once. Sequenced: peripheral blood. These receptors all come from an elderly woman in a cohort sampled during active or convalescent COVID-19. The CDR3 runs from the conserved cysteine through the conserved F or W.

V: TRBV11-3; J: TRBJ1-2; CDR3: CASSLDQDTDYGYTF
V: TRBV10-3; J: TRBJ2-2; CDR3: CAISQPDRGPGELFF
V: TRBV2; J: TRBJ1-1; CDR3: CATQDQGNTEAFF
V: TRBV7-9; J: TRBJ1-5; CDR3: CASSLGSGQGDNQPQHF
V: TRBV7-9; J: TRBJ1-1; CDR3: CASSQNEAFF
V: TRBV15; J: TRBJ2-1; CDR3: CATSRDHPGEQFF
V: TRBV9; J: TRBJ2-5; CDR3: CASSVAGGGPETQYF
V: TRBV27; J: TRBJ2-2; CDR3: CASRYSSGGNTGELFF
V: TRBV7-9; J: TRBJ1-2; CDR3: CASSSRMLDSWPHYGYTF
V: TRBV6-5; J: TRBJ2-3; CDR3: CASRRKDTQYF
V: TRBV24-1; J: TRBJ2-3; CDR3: CATSDSDRYTQYF
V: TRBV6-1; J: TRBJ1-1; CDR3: CASSEAPTGATEAFF
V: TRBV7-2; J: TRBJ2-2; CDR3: CASSLELGGTGELFF
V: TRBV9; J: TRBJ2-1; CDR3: CASSVVSSGVPNEQFF
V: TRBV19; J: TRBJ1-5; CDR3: CASSTVNRGYQPQHF
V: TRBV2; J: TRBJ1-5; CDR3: CASGKQTGAGQPQHF
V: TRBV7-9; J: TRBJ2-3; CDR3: CASSRSKISTDTQYF
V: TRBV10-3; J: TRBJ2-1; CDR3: CAISEGGHSYNEQFF
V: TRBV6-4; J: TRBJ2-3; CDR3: CASSDQGKDTQYF
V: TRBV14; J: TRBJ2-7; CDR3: CASSQTYSGEQYF
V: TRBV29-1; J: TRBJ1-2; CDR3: CSVEPQGGHYGYTF
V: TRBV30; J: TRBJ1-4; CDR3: CAWSPDRGREKLFF
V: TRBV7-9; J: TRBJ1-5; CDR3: CASSGHGPNQPQHF
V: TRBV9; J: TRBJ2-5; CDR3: CASSVASFGTSGQETQYF
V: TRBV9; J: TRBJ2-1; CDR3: CASSVYDRGQRINNEQFF
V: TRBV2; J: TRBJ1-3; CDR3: CASSYDGSSGNTIYF
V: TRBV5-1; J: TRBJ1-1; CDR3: CASRRDSLNTEAFF
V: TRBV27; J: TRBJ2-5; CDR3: CASSLGTTISETQYF
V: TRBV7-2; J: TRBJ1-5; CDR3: CASSLTAGEIRPQHF
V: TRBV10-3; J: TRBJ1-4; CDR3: CAIQGDSEKLFF
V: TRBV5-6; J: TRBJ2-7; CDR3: CASSRDRADEQYF
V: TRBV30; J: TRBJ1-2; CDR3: CAWSFLGRGKAGYTF